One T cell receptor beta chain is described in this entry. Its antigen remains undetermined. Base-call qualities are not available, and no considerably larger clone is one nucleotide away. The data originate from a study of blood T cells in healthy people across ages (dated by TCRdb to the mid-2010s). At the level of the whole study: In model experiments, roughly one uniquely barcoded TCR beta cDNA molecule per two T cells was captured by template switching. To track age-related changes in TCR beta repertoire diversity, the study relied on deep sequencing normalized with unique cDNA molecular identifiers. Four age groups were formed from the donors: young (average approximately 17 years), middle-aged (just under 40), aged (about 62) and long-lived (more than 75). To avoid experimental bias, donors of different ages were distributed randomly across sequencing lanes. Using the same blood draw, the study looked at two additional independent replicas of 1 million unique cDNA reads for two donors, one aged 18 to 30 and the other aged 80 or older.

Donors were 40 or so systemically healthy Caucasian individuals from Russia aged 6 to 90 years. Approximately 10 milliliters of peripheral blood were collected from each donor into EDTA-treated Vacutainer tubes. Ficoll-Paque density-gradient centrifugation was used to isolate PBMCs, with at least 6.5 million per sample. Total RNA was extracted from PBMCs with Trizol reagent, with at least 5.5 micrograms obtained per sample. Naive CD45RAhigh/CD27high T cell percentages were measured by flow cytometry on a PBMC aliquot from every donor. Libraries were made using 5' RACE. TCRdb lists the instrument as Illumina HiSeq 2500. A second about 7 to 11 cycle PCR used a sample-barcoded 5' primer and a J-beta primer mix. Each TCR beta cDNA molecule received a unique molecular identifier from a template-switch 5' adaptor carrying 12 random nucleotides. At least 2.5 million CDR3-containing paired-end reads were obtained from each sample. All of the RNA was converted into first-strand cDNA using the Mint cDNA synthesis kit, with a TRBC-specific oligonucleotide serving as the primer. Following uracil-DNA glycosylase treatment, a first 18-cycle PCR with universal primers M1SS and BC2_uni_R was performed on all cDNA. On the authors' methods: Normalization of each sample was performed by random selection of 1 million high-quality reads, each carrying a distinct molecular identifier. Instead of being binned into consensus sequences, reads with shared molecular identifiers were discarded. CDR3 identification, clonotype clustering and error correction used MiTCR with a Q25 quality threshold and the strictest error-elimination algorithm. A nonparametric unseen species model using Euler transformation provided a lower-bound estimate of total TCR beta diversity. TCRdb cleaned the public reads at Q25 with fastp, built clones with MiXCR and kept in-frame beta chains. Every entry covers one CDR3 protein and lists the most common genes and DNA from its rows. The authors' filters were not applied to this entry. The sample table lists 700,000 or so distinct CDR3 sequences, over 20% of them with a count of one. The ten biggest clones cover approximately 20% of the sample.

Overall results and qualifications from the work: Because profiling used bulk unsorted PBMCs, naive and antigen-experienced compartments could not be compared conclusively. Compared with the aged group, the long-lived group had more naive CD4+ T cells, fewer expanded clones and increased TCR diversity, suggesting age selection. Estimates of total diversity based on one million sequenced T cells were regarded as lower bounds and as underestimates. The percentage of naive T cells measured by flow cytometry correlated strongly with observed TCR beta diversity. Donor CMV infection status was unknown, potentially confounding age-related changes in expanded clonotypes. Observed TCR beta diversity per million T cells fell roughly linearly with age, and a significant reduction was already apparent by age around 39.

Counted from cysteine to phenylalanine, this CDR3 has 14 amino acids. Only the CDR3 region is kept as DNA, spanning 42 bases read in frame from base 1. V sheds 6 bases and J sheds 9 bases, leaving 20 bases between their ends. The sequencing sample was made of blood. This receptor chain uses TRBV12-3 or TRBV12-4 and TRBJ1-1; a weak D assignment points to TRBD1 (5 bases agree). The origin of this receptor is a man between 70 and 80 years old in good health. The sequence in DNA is TGTGCCAGCAGCCAGACACCAGGGAGAGGAAAAGCTTTCTTT. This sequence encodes CASSQTPGRGKAFF.